This T cell receptor beta chain was captured in a study of blood T cell repertoires in COVID-19. As for the study in general: Whether acute or convalescent, the COVID-19 samples came from the United States, Italy and Spain. Sample material is recorded as cDNA or gDNA derived from T cells, B-cell-depleted T cells, or PBMCs.

The CDR3 sequence is 12 residues long. The germline V gene encodes CDR1 ENHRY and CDR2 SYGVKD. Deletions cut 8 bases from V and 2 bases from J, with 9 bases between. Original methodology: Amplification with reference gene primers provided the estimates of nucleated cell counts. The table came from immunoSEQ multiplex PCR; TCRdb's copy has only in-frame clones and leaves some out. V and J calls and clone size follow that table, whereas D and trimming were derived from the DNA. The table lists 75,000 to 100,000 clones, about 77% of them singletons, with just under 10% in the top ten. Material for sequencing was peripheral blood. The clonotype originates from a woman older than 75 with acute or convalescent COVID-19. The chain has TRBV10-3 and TRBJ1-2, with D possibly matching TRBD1 (6 bases). The CDR3 DNA is TGTGCCATCCACAGGGACAACTATGGCTACACCTTC. It yields the protein CAIHRDNYGYTF.